Each of the 27 T cell receptor beta chains below was sequenced from the same sample in a study of blood T cell repertoires in COVID-19. Produced via immunoSEQ multiplex PCR; TCRdb's table is partial and in-frame only. The repertoire holds roughly 38,000 clones, with 65% to 80% as singletons. The sequenced sample was peripheral blood. The receptors originated from a man in his 60s with active COVID-19.

The chain has TRBV5-6 and TRBJ2-7; D not certain. The germline V gene has CDR1 SGHDT and CDR2 YYEEEE. There are 14 residues in the CDR3. V gave up 3 bases and J gave up 0 bases, with 10 bases separating them. The CDR3 sequence is CASSSRGISYEQYF. CDR3 bases: TGTGCCAGCAGCTCTAGAGGTATCTCCTACGAGCAGTACTTC.

The chain employs TRBV27 and TRBJ1-6; TRBD1 aligns across 7 bases. In germline, CDR1 is MNHEY, CDR2 SMNVEV (reference sequence). The CDR3 has 16 residues. With V trimmed by 2 bases and J by 7 bases, 8 bases remained unmatched. The CDR3 region is CASSLNGVTGNSPLHF. DNA of the CDR3: TGTGCCAGCAGTTTAAATGGGGTGACAGGGAATTCACCCCTCCACTTT.

The rearrangement uses TRBV7-2 and TRBJ2-5; weak D call: TRBD2 (5 bases). Germline V gives CDR1 SGHTA, CDR2 FQGNSA. The length of the CDR3 is 14 residues. The V and J ends lost 1 base and 10 bases respectively, with 16 bases between them. The CDR3 here is CASSLGAGRRDQYF. The DNA of the CDR3 is TGTGCCAGCAGCTTAGGGGCGGGCCGGCGAGACCAGTACTTC.

In its sample, this clone was seen once. The chain employs TRBV2 and TRBJ1-2, with 8 bases that match TRBD1. The J segment lost 2 bases and the V segment lost 6 bases, leaving 5 bases of the junction unmatched. Germline V gene sequence: CDR1 SNHLY, CDR2 FYNNEI. This CDR3 spans 14 amino acids. CDR3 amino acids: CASSRDRSNYGYTF. The CDR3 DNA sequence: TGTGCCAGCAGCCGGGACAGGTCGAACTATGGCTACACCTTC.

The chain uses TRBV3-1 (or the pseudogene TRBV3-2) and TRBJ2-7, with D possibly matching TRBD2 (7 bases). The CDR3 is made up of 15 amino acids. V was trimmed by 2 bases and J by 3 bases, leaving 14 bases between them. From germline, CDR1 is LGHDT and CDR2 YNNKEL (reference sequence). CDR3: CASSQRGAGSYEQYF. CDR3 nucleotide sequence: TGTGCCAGCAGCCAACGGGGGGCAGGAAGCTACGAGCAGTACTTC.

This chain connects TRBV30 to TRBJ2-2, with D maybe TRBD2 (6 bases). V gave up 5 bases and J gave up 2 bases, with 9 bases separating them. CDR1 is GTSNPN and CDR2 is SVGIG in the germline V gene (reference sequence). CDR3 length: 13 amino acids. This CDR3 reads CAWGDFNTGELFF. The CDR3 DNA sequence: TGTGCCTGGGGGGACTTCAACACCGGGGAGCTGTTTTTT.

Here the CDR3 DNA reads TGTGCCAGCAGCCCGGACAGGGGTAATGGCTACACCTTC. Protein sequence: CASSPDRGNGYTF. The rearrangement uses TRBV7-8 and TRBJ1-2, with TRBD1 identical over 9 bases. This CDR3 is 13 amino acids long. The trim removed 5 bases at V and 6 bases at J, leaving 4 bases unmatched. Germline CDR1 reads SGHVS; CDR2 reads FQNEAQ.

The chain links TRBV5-1 to TRBJ2-3; 7 bases map to TRBD2. V trimming: 1 base; J trimming: 6 bases; junction bases outside the gene matches: 11. The germline CDR1 and CDR2 sequences are SGHRS and YFSETQ. The CDR3 consists of 16 residues. Written as DNA, the CDR3 is TGCGCCAGCAGCTTGCCTTGGACTAGATCGTCGGATACGCAGTATTTT. Encoded protein: CASSLPWTRSSDTQYF.

The V and J genes are TRBV3-1 (or the pseudogene TRBV3-2) and TRBJ1-2, with D possibly being TRBD1 (5 bases). CDR3 length: 13 residues. V lost 4 bases to trimming and J lost 7 bases, with 13 bases between them. In germline, CDR1 is LGHDT, CDR2 YNNKEL (reference sequence). The CDR3 DNA reads TGTGCCAGCAGCCTCTCTTGGACAAGTGGCTACACCTTC. Translating gives CASSLSWTSGYTF.

V gene TRBV5-6 combines with J gene TRBJ2-1; 10 bases align to TRBD2. CDR1 is SGHDT, CDR2 YYEEEE, per germline. Trimming at V came to 4 bases and at J to 2 bases, leaving 12 bases not matched to a gene. The CDR3 totals 18 residues. CDR3 nucleotides: TGTGCCAGCAGCCTTGTCCTTCGGGGACTAGCGACCTACAATGAGCAGTTCTTC. Protein product: CASSLVLRGLATYNEQFF.

The chain joins TRBV29-1 to TRBJ1-2, with 7 positions matching TRBD1. This CDR3 spans 14 amino acids. Germline CDR1 reads SQVTM; CDR2 reads ANQGSEA. The V segment lost 0 bases and the J segment 8 bases; nucleotides outside the gene matches: 9. CDR3 region: CSVEDLRSTGGYTF. The CDR3 coding sequence is TGCAGCGTTGAAGATCTAAGGTCGACAGGGGGCTACACCTTC.

V gene TRBV28 combines with J gene TRBJ2-7; 7 bases line up with TRBD2. The CDR3 sequence is 17 residues long. V lost 5 bases and J lost 4; bases outside the gene matches: 17. Germline V gene data show CDR1 as MDHEN and CDR2 as SYDVKM. Written as DNA, the CDR3 is TGTGCCAGCAGTCTCACCGGGGGTGGGAGGGCCTCGTACGAGCAGTACTTC. It is translated as CASSLTGGGRASYEQYF.

J is TRBJ1-5 and V is TRBV2, with TRBD1 identical over 11 bases. The V and J ends lost 4 bases and 5 bases, in that order; junction bases with no gene match: 1. The CDR3 runs to 14 residues. Germline assignment: CDR1 SNHLY and CDR2 FYNNEI. Here the CDR3 DNA reads TGTGCCAGCAGTGGGGGACAGGGGGATCAGCCCCAGCATTTT. It codes for CASSGGQGDQPQHF.

This clone was seen only once. The chain combines TRBV4-3 with TRBJ1-6, with 9 nucleotides matching TRBD1. There are 15 residues in the CDR3. Looked up from germline, CDR1 is LGHNA and CDR2 is YSLEER. V dropped 5 bases and J dropped 9; count of bases not matched to a gene: 8. The CDR3 nucleotides are TGCGCCAGCAGCTCGGGGACAGGGAGGGGTTCACCCCTCCACTTT. Encoded protein: CASSSGTGRGSPLHF.

The rearrangement links TRBV15 to TRBJ1-2; the match to TRBD1 covers 7 bases. Germline V CDR1 and CDR2: LNHNV, YYDKDF (reference sequence). V lost 8 bases to trimming and J lost 4 bases; unmatched junction nucleotides: 7. The CDR3 spans 13 residues. For the CDR3, the DNA is TGTGCCACCGAGGCAGGGGGAGGCTATGGCTACACCTTC. It yields the protein CATEAGGGYGYTF.

The chain carries TRBV9 and TRBJ1-4; D not certain. The CDR3 totals 16 residues. Germline V lookup: CDR1 SGDLS, CDR2 YYNGEE. V lost 0 bases and J lost 0, with 9 bases in between. CDR3 sequence: CASSVEGAPTNEKLFF. Here the CDR3 DNA reads TGTGCCAGCAGCGTAGAGGGAGCACCAACTAATGAAAAACTGTTTTTT.

The chain carries TRBV7-8 and TRBJ1-5; 7 bases match TRBD1. The V segment lost 0 bases and the J segment 2 bases; nucleotides outside the gene matches: 1. The length of the CDR3 is 15 residues. CDR1 SGHVS and CDR2 FQNEAQ come from the germline V gene. The CDR3 spells CASSLAGTGNQPQHF. As DNA, the CDR3 is TGTGCCAGCAGCTTAGCCGGGACAGGCAATCAGCCCCAGCATTTT.

In its sample, this clone was seen a few times. The chain carries TRBV4-3 and TRBJ2-7; D unclear. Trimming removed 0 bases at V and 0 bases at J, with 6 bases between. CDR1 LGHNA and CDR2 YSLEER come from the germline V gene. This CDR3 has 14 residues. The chain's CDR3 is CASSQDYSSYEQYF. The CDR3 DNA follows: TGCGCCAGCAGCCAAGATTATTCCTCCTACGAGCAGTACTTC.

The gene calls are TRBV9 and TRBJ2-2; 8 nucleotides align to TRBD2. Per germline, CDR1 SGDLS and CDR2 YYNGEE. The CDR3 loop spans 14 amino acids. V shed 4 bases, J shed 6 bases, and the junction held 5 bases outside the gene matches. The CDR3, as DNA: TGTGCCAGCAGCCCGACGGGACTAGCCGGGGAGCTGTTTTTT. Its protein is CASSPTGLAGELFF.

In this sample, this clone is medium-sized. The gene calls are TRBV4-1 and TRBJ1-4, with 9 bases fitting TRBD1. V lost 4 bases to trimming and J lost 6 bases; unmatched junction nucleotides: 9. Per germline, CDR1 MGHRA and CDR2 YSYEKL. The CDR3 covers 16 residues. This CDR3 is CASSLLGTGFYEKLFF. CDR3 bases: TGCGCCAGCAGCCTTCTCGGGACAGGGTTCTATGAAAAACTGTTTTTT.

The rearrangement joins TRBV28 to TRBJ1-2, with 8 bases that match TRBD1. V shed 3 bases and J 4 bases; nucleotides not matched to a gene: 1. Germline V gives CDR1 MDHEN, CDR2 SYDVKM. This CDR3 spans 13 amino acids. DNA of the CDR3: TGTGCCAGCAGTTTGCAGGGGGCCTATGGCTACACCTTC. Its protein is CASSLQGAYGYTF.

This chain links TRBV5-4 with TRBJ2-7, with D perhaps matching TRBD1 (5 bases). The V end was cut by 0 bases, the J end by 4 bases, with 11 bases between. CDR3 length: 14 residues. The germline CDR1 and CDR2 sequences are SGHNT and YYREEE (reference sequence). CDR3 protein: CASSLGGAAYEQYF. The CDR3 DNA reads TGTGCCAGCAGCTTGGGGGGCGCAGCTTACGAGCAGTACTTC.

The chain is built from TRBV5-1 and TRBJ1-1; 9 nucleotides agree with TRBD1. Germline lookup yields CDR1 SGHRS and CDR2 YFSETQ. Trimming removed 4 bases from V and 3 bases from J; junction bases left unmatched: 10. The CDR3 is made up of 16 amino acids. Here the CDR3 DNA reads TGCGCCAGCAGCCCCGGACAGGGGTATCGATACACTGAAGCTTTCTTT. Translating gives CASSPGQGYRYTEAFF. The full variable domain, its missing parts supplied by reference TRBV5-1 and TRBJ1-1, is KAGVTQTPRYLIKTRGQQVTLSCSPISGHRSVSWYQQTPGQGLQFLFEYFSETQRNKGNFPGRFSGRQFSNSRSEMNVSTLELGDSALYLCASSPGQGYRYTEAFFGQGTRLTVV.

This chain links TRBV18 with TRBJ2-5; D unclear. The CDR3 runs 11 residues. Germline values: CDR1 KGHSH, CDR2 LQKENI. Trimming pared 5 bases from V and 5 bases from J, leaving 6 bases between. The CDR3 region is CASSISETQYF. CDR3 sequence (DNA): TGTGCCAGCTCAATTTCGGAGACCCAGTACTTC.

This rearrangement joins TRBV25-1 to TRBJ2-7, with TRBD1 identical over 7 bases. The germline CDR1 and CDR2 sequences are MGHDK and SYGVNS. After removal of 9 bases from V and 3 bases from J, the junction contained 8 bases not matched to a gene. The CDR3 is 13 amino acids. The CDR3, as DNA: TGTGCCAGTACCTCGGGACAGTTCTACGAGCAGTACTTC. Amino acids: CASTSGQFYEQYF.

The chain uses TRBV7-2 and TRBJ2-1, with TRBD1 matching over 9 bases. CDR3 length equals 15 residues. The J segment lost 7 bases and the V segment lost 0 bases, leaving 4 bases of the junction unmatched. In germline, CDR1 is SGHTA, CDR2 FQGNSA. CDR3 loop: CASSLATGGRNEQFF. CDR3 coding DNA: TGTGCCAGCAGCTTAGCGACAGGGGGTAGGAATGAGCAGTTCTTC.

The sample holds one count of this clone. CDR3 residues: CASSPRRGTQYF. In DNA, the CDR3 is TGTGCCAGCAGCCCCCGGAGGGGTACGCAGTATTTT. J is TRBJ2-3 and V is TRBV12-3 or TRBV12-4; TRBD2 is a possible D gene (6 bases). The V gene lost 6 bases and the J gene lost 8 bases, with 12 bases spanning the gap. The CDR3 consists of 12 residues.